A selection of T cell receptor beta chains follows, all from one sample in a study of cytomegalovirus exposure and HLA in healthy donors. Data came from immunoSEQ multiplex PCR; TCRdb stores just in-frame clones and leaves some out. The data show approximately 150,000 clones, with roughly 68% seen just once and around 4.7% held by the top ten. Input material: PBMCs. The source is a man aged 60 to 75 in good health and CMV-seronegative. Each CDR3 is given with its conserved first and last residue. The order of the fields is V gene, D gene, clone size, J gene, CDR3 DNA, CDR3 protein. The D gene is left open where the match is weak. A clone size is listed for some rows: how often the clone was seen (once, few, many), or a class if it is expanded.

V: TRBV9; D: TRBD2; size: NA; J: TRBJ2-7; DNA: TGTGCCAGCAGCGTGGGGACGACTAGCGGGAGGGCCAACGAGCAGTACTTC; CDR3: CASSVGTTSGRANEQYF
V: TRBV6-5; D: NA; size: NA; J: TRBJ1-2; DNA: TGTGCCAGCAGTCCCCTCCAGGGTAATCACACCTTC; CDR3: CASSPLQGNHTF
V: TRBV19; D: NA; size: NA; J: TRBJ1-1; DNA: TGTGCCAGTAGCTCGACCCGGGGCACTGAAGCTTTCTTT; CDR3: CASSSTRGTEAFF
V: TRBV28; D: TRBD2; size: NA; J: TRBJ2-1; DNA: TGTGCCAGCAGTTTCCCGACTAGCGGAGTGAATGAGCAGTTCTTC; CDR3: CASSFPTSGVNEQFF
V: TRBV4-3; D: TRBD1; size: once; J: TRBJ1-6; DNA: TGCGCCAGCAGCCAGGAAACAGGGGGCCTGGGTTCACCCCTCCACTTT; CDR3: CASSQETGGLGSPLHF
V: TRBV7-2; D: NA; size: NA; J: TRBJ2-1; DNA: TGTGCCAGCAGCCTGGGGGGAACTGAGCAGTTCTTC; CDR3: CASSLGGTEQFF
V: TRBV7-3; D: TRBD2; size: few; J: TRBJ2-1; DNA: TGTGCCAGCAGCCCCGGGACTAACAATGAGCAGTTCTTC; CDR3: CASSPGTNNEQFF
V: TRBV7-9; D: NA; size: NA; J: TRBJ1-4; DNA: TGTGCCAGCAGCTTAGATCTTCCAACTAATGAAAAACTGTTTTTT; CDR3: CASSLDLPTNEKLFF
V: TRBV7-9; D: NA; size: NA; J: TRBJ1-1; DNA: TGTGCCAGCCTAAACAGGGATAACACTGGAGCTTTCTTT; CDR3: CASLNRDNTGAFF
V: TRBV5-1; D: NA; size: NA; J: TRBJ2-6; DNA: TGCGCCAGCAGCTTGGGGGGGCACGGGGTCCTCTCTGGGGCCAACGTCCTGACTTTC; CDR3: CASSLGGHGVLSGANVLTF
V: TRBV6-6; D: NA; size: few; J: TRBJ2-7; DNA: TGTGCCAGCAGGGCGGGCAGCTCCTACGAGCAGTACTTC; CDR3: CASRAGSSYEQYF
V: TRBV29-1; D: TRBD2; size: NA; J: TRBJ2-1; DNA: TGCAGCGTTGAAGTAGCAGCGGGAGTCTCCTACAATGAGCAGTTCTTC; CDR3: CSVEVAAGVSYNEQFF
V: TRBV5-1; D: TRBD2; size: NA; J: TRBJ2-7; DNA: TGCGCCAGCAGCTTGCCCGGAGAGGGAGCGGGAGAGTACGAGCAGTACTTC; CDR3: CASSLPGEGAGEYEQYF
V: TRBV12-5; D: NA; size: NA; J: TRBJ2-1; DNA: TGTGCTAGTGGTTTGGAGGGGCTGGAGAGGAATGAGCAGTTCTTC; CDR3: CASGLEGLERNEQFF
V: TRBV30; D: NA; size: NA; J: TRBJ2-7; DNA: TGTGCCTTCGCCCAGGGCCCCTACGAGCAGTACTTC; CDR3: CAFAQGPYEQYF